This TCR beta chain was sequenced in a study of CXCR3-negative and CXCR3-positive naive CD8 T cells. Looking at the study overall: Total TRB output reached around 150 million reads, about 1.5 +/- 0.3 million per library. Findings and limits, study-wide: Whereas both naive subsets had comparably high diversity, memory CD8+ cells had much lower diversity.

Preparation of TRB cDNA libraries relied on 5' RACE carrying UMI labels. Reprocessing the 5' RACE reads, TCRdb reports a single entry for every CDR3 protein and omits DNA. This specimen shows around 90,000 distinct CDR3 sequences; the ten leading clones hold 1.1%. A note on this clonotype: Its specificity is unknown.

CD45RO-CCR7+CD27+CD95- was the phenotype of naive CD8+ T cells. This CDR3 has 16 residues. Germline lookup yields CDR1 LNHNV and CDR2 YYDKDF (reference sequence). The V and J genes are TRBV15 and TRBJ1-5; no DNA is available, so the TRBD1 call from TCRdb remains unchecked. The source is a human donor in good health. Some clones in this sample may be carry-over from other donors' samples. Sequencing was performed on naive CXCR3- CD8+ T cells from blood. Subset defined: CD45RO-CCR7+CD27+CD95- naive CD8+ T cells lacking CXCR3 (TNR3-). The CDR3 sequence is CATSRPVSRGDEPQHF.